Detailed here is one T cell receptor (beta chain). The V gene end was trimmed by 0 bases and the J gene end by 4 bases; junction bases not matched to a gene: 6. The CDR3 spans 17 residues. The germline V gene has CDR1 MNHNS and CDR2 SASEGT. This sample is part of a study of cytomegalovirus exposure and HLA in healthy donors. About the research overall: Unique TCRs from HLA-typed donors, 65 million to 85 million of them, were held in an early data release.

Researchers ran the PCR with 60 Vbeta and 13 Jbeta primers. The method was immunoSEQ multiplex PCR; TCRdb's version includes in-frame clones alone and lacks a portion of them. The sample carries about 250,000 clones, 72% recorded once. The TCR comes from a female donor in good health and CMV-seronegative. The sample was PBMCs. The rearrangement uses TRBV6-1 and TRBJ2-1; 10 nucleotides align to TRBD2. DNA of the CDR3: TGTGCCAGCAGTGAAGCTGGACTAGCGGAGGATTACAATGAGCAGTTCTTC. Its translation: CASSEAGLAEDYNEQFF.